These 2 T cell receptor beta chains were all obtained from the same sample, sequenced in a study of post-analysis software for immune sequencing data. Findings of the study overall: When patients were compared with controls, about five TRBV segments were more frequent, TRBV5-6, TRBV5-1 and TRBV20-1 among them.

Prepared libraries of TCR beta cDNA carried unique molecular identifiers. MiXCR was run by TCRdb on the PCR reads, yielding one entry per CDR3 protein. The sample comprises about 540,000 distinct CDR3 sequences, roughly 34% of which are singletons, and around 5.9% rests with the top ten. These receptors lack a known antigen. Sequencing was done on a sample of blood. The receptors come from a girl aged 2-17 years with multiple sclerosis.

The gene calls are TRBV12-3 or TRBV12-4 and TRBJ2-7; no firm D call. The V gene lost 6 bases and the J gene lost 2 bases, with 11 bases spanning the gap. The CDR3 consists of 13 residues. The CDR3 nucleotides read TGTGCCAGCAGCCAACTGATCACCTACGAGCAGTACTTC. Translating gives CASSQLITYEQYF.

This clonotype was seen only a few times. This chain joins TRBV5-1 and TRBJ1-2; 9 bases line up with TRBD1. The CDR3 covers 15 residues. Trimming at V came to 2 bases and at J to 8 bases, leaving 10 bases not matched to a gene. CDR1 and CDR2 from the germline V gene are SGHRS and YFSETQ. The CDR3 DNA reads as TGCGCCAGCAGCTTAACTATACAGGGGGCGGACGGCTACACCTTC. Translation gives CASSLTIQGADGYTF.